The next 31 T cell receptor beta chains were all read from a single sample in a study of T cell responses to AZD1222 COVID-19 vaccine. Profiled with immunoSEQ multiplex PCR; TCRdb holds only in-frame clones, not every one. This table holds more than 75,000 clones, over 80% found once. The sample here was peripheral blood, taken on day 0 of AZD1222 vaccination. Receptors originate from an adult in good health.

The chain combines TRBV2 with TRBJ1-5; D call uncertain. Trimming left V 7 bases short and J 2 bases short, with 9 bases between. CDR3 size: 13 residues. From germline, CDR1 is SNHLY and CDR2 FYNNEI. This CDR3 reads CASTFEGNQPQHF. The CDR3 region has the DNA TGTGCCAGCACCTTCGAAGGCAATCAGCCCCAGCATTTT.

V and J are TRBV9 and TRBJ1-5; D gene uncertain. The CDR3 runs to 15 residues. Trimming shortened V by 2 bases and J by 6 bases, and 15 bases separated the two germline ends. Germline CDR1 and CDR2: SGDLS and YYNGEE. Here the CDR3 DNA reads TGTGCCAGCAGCGTCGGCACAGTAGGCTCTCAGCCCCAGCATTTT. It encodes CASSVGTVGSQPQHF.

The CDR3 sequence is CASSLGGGQETQYF. The DNA of the CDR3 is TGTGCCAGCAGCTTAGGAGGGGGCCAAGAGACCCAGTACTTC. The genes are TRBV7-3 and TRBJ2-5; D tentatively fits TRBD1 or TRBD2 (6 bases each). V lost 2 bases and J lost 1, with 8 bases in between. There are 14 residues in the CDR3. Germline loops: CDR1 SGHTA, CDR2 FQGTGA.

V usage is TRBV15 and J usage is TRBJ1-5, with no clear D. Trimming took off 6 bases at V and 0 bases at J, with 18 bases between the two ends. The CDR3 spans 17 residues. Germline lookup yields CDR1 LNHNV and CDR2 YYDKDF (reference sequence). CDR3 amino acids: CATSKADPPLSNQPQHF. In DNA form, the CDR3 reads TGTGCCACCAGTAAAGCGGACCCTCCCCTTAGCAATCAGCCCCAGCATTTT. The whole variable domain, filled in from reference TRBV15 and TRBJ1-5, reads DAMVIQNPRYQVTQFGKPVTLSCSQTLNHNVMYWYQQKSSQAPKLLFHYYDKDFNNEADTPDNFQSRRPNTSFCFLDIRSPGLGDTAMYLCATSKADPPLSNQPQHFGDGTRLSIL.

Concerning this clone: This sample also contains other DNA sequences that code for the same CDR3. The V call is TRBV5-1, the J call TRBJ1-2; 7 nucleotides align to TRBD1. The CDR3 loop spans 12 amino acids. Trimming cost V 2 bases and J 6 bases; bases outside gene matches: 1. Germline values: CDR1 SGHRS, CDR2 YFSETQ. The CDR3 reads CASSFTGDGYTF. CDR3 nucleotide sequence: TGCGCCAGCAGCTTTACAGGGGATGGCTACACCTTC.

This rearrangement joins TRBV2 to TRBJ1-2, with 9 positions matching TRBD1. In germline, CDR1 is SNHLY, CDR2 FYNNEI. The CDR3 runs to 15 residues. V was clipped by 1 base and J by 4 bases; unmatched bases: 4. The CDR3 here is CASSEETGGGYGYTF. In DNA form, the CDR3 reads TGTGCCAGCAGTGAAGAGACAGGGGGTGGCTATGGCTACACCTTC.

This chain connects TRBV7-2 to TRBJ2-5; 9 bases line up with TRBD1. The CDR3 length is 15 residues. Germline V lookup: CDR1 SGHTA, CDR2 FQGNSA. The ends lost 5 bases at V and 3 bases at J; junction bases unmatched: 7. CDR3 in DNA: TGTGCCAGCAGCGGGGGACAGGGACTGAAAGAGACCCAGTACTTC. It is translated as CASSGGQGLKETQYF.

The CDR3 region is CASSYQAAGGYEQYF. The CDR3 coding sequence is TGCGCCAGCAGCTATCAAGCGGCAGGGGGTTACGAGCAGTACTTC. J is TRBJ2-7 and V is TRBV5-1; 7 bases map to TRBD1. Germline trimming cut 3 bases from V and 4 bases from J; bases unmatched to any gene: 10. CDR1 is SGHRS, CDR2 YFSETQ, per germline. The CDR3 has 15 amino acids. The whole variable domain, filled in from reference TRBV5-1 and TRBJ2-7, reads KAGVTQTPRYLIKTRGQQVTLSCSPISGHRSVSWYQQTPGQGLQFLFEYFSETQRNKGNFPGRFSGRQFSNSRSEMNVSTLELGDSALYLCASSYQAAGGYEQYFGPGTRLTVT.

V gene TRBV5-1 combines with J gene TRBJ1-2, with TRBD1 matching 8 bases. The CDR3 spans 14 residues. After removal of 4 bases from V and 1 base from J, the junction contained 3 bases not matched to a gene. The germline V gene has CDR1 SGHRS and CDR2 YFSETQ. The CDR3 reads CASSITGGNYGYTF. CDR3 nucleotide sequence: TGCGCCAGCAGCATTACAGGGGGTAACTATGGCTACACCTTC.

This rearrangement joins TRBV20-1 to TRBJ1-3; unclear D gene. From germline, CDR1 is DFQATT and CDR2 SNEGSKA (reference sequence). V dropped 7 bases and J dropped 3 bases, with 7 bases sitting between them. The CDR3 length is 11 residues. In DNA, the CDR3 is TGCAGTGTCCTGGTTGGAAACACCATATATTTT. Protein product: CSVLVGNTIYF.

The table lists this clone with a count of one. The chain carries TRBV2 and TRBJ1-5, with 8 bases lining up with TRBD1. The CDR3 loop spans 15 amino acids. V was pared by 5 bases and J by 5 bases, with 8 bases of the junction left unmatched. Germline V CDR1 and CDR2: SNHLY, FYNNEI. CDR3 in amino acids: CASSRPGGGYQPQHF. The CDR3 bases are TGTGCCAGCAGTAGGCCAGGGGGCGGGTATCAGCCCCAGCATTTT.

This chain uses TRBV9 with TRBJ1-1, with D uncertain. V shed 0 bases and J shed 1 base, with 7 bases lying between them. Germline V lookup: CDR1 SGDLS, CDR2 YYNGEE. The CDR3 has 14 amino acids. The CDR3 sequence: CASSVGAQNTEAFF. The CDR3 nucleotides are TGTGCCAGCAGCGTAGGGGCCCAGAACACTGAAGCTTTCTTT. Full variable domain (remainder filled in from reference TRBV9 and TRBJ1-1): DSGVTQTPKHLITATGQRVTLRCSPRSGDLSVYWYQQSLDQGLQFLIQYYNGEERAKGNILERFSAQQFPDLHSELNLSSLELGDSALYFCASSVGAQNTEAFFGQGTRLTVV.

The gene calls are TRBV3-1 (or the pseudogene TRBV3-2) and TRBJ2-5, with D possibly being TRBD2 (5 bases). The CDR3 contains 14 residues. Germline V gene lookup returns CDR1 LGHDT and CDR2 YNNKEL (reference sequence). V was shortened by 0 bases and J by 5 bases, with 10 bases between the two germline ends. CDR3 protein: CASSQEGAMETQYF. The CDR3 DNA follows: TGTGCCAGCAGCCAAGAGGGAGCGATGGAGACCCAGTACTTC.

The rearrangement links TRBV19 to TRBJ1-1, with 9 bases that match TRBD1. This CDR3 has 13 amino acids. The germline CDR1 and CDR2 sequences are LNHDA and SQIVND (reference sequence). V was clipped by 10 bases and J by 3 bases; unmatched bases: 6. The CDR3 DNA reads TGTGCCATTCGACAGGGGGTTCACACTGAAGCTTTCTTT. Residues: CAIRQGVHTEAFF.

The CDR3 nucleotides are TGTGCCAGCAGCCAAGGTCCTCGGGATGAGCAGTTCTTC. This translates into CASSQGPRDEQFF. The rearrangement joins TRBV4-2 to TRBJ2-1, with unresolved D. V lost 1 base and J lost 8, with 9 bases in between. CDR3 length equals 13 residues. Germline CDR1 is LGHNA and CDR2 is YNFKEQ.

The rearrangement links TRBV7-2 to TRBJ1-5; 8 nucleotides line up with TRBD1. From germline, CDR1 is SGHTA and CDR2 FQGNSA. With 3 bases clipped from V and 2 bases from J, the junction kept 0 bases outside the gene matches. The CDR3 spans 14 residues. CDR3 amino acids: CASSLDRGNQPQHF. The CDR3 nucleotides read TGTGCCAGCAGCTTGGACAGGGGCAATCAGCCCCAGCATTTT.

The chain has TRBV25-1 and TRBJ1-1; 9 bases fit TRBD1. Germline trimming cut 6 bases from V and 6 bases from J; bases unmatched to any gene: 8. The CDR3 totals 14 residues. Germline V lookup: CDR1 MGHDK, CDR2 SYGVNS. DNA for the CDR3: TGTGCCAGCAGGATGACAGGGGGTCGGTCTGAAGCTTTCTTT. Protein: CASRMTGGRSEAFF.

This clone was detected a few times. CDR3 sequence (DNA): TGTGCCAGCAGTTCCGACGGGGGACAGCCCCAGCATTTT. Its protein product is CASSSDGGQPQHF. The rearrangement uses TRBV12-3 or TRBV12-4 and TRBJ1-5, with D possibly matching TRBD1 (5 bases). The CDR3 has 13 amino acids. V lost 4 bases to trimming and J lost 7 bases, with 11 bases between them.

The chain recombines TRBV9 with TRBJ2-1; 8 bases are a match to TRBD2. V dropped 2 bases and J dropped 7; count of bases not matched to a gene: 5. Germline V gives CDR1 SGDLS, CDR2 YYNGEE. The CDR3 runs to 14 residues. The CDR3 here is CASSVPSGRNEQFF. CDR3 DNA: TGTGCCAGCAGCGTGCCTAGCGGGCGAAATGAGCAGTTCTTC. Combining the CDR3 with reference TRBV9 and TRBJ2-1 gives the whole variable domain DSGVTQTPKHLITATGQRVTLRCSPRSGDLSVYWYQQSLDQGLQFLIQYYNGEERAKGNILERFSAQQFPDLHSELNLSSLELGDSALYFCASSVPSGRNEQFFGPGTRLTVL.

The rearrangement joins TRBV19 to TRBJ1-1, with 8 bases that match TRBD1. Germline V gene lookup returns CDR1 LNHDA and CDR2 SQIVND (reference sequence). This CDR3 contains 16 residues. V shed 7 bases and J 5 bases; nucleotides not matched to a gene: 15. In DNA form, the CDR3 reads TGTGCCAGTACTGAAACCGGGACAGGCAGGTGGACTGAAGCTTTCTTT. Its protein is CASTETGTGRWTEAFF.

The chain is built from TRBV25-1 and TRBJ1-2; no reliable D call. This CDR3 is 14 amino acids long. The V gene's germline CDR1 is MGHDK and CDR2 SYGVNS. Trimming removed 4 bases at V and 2 bases at J, with 11 bases between. CDR3 region: CASSAQVLNYGYTF. CDR3 in DNA: TGTGCCAGCAGTGCCCAGGTTCTGAACTATGGCTACACCTTC.

This chain uses TRBV6-4 with TRBJ2-2; D unclear. V lost 3 bases, J lost 7 bases, and 12 bases lay in between. Germline V gene sequence: CDR1 MRHNA, CDR2 SNTAGT. The CDR3 is 14 residues long. The CDR3 region is CASSEDPAVGELFF. DNA of the CDR3: TGTGCCAGCAGTGAAGATCCAGCAGTCGGGGAGCTGTTTTTT.

The chain joins TRBV7-9 to TRBJ2-7; 10 bases are a match to TRBD1. From germline, CDR1 is SEHNR and CDR2 FQNEAQ (reference sequence). The CDR3 runs 14 residues. With V trimmed by 4 bases and J by 5 bases, 5 bases remained unmatched. The CDR3 sequence: CASSSADRGNEQYF. CDR3 nucleotide sequence: TGTGCCAGCAGCTCGGCGGACAGGGGGAACGAGCAGTACTTC. The entire variable domain, with the rest obtained from reference TRBV7-9 and TRBJ2-7, is as follows: DTGVSQNPRHKITKRGQNVTFRCDPISEHNRLYWYRQTLGQGPEFLTYFQNEAQLEKSRLLSDRFSAERPKGSFSTLEIQRTEQGDSAMYLCASSSADRGNEQYFGPGTRLTVT.

This chain connects TRBV19 to TRBJ2-7, with 10 bases identical to TRBD2. The CDR3 is made up of 12 amino acids. Unmatched junction bases numbered 2, after V lost 7 bases and J lost 5 bases. Germline V lookup: CDR1 LNHDA, CDR2 SQIVND (reference sequence). CDR3 sequence: CASKTSGDEQYF. Written as DNA, the CDR3 is TGTGCCAGTAAAACTAGCGGGGACGAGCAGTACTTC.

The table lists this clone with a count of one. The V call is TRBV6-2 or TRBV6-3, the J call TRBJ2-7; TRBD2 matches at 9 bases. The length of the CDR3 is 16 residues. Losses at the gene ends were 3 bases for V and 5 bases for J; bases not matched to a gene: 11. Germline CDR1 MNHEY, CDR2 SVGEGT. The CDR3 sequence: CASSYPGASGDNEQYF. CDR3 nucleotides: TGTGCCAGCAGTTATCCAGGGGCTAGCGGGGACAACGAGCAGTACTTC.

V gene TRBV28 combines with J gene TRBJ1-3; D unresolved. This CDR3 contains 18 residues. Germline V gives CDR1 MDHEN, CDR2 SYDVKM. Deletions cut 4 bases from V and 6 bases from J, with 25 bases between. CDR3 DNA sequence: TGTGCCAGCAGTTCCCCCGGGAGAAGGAGAGGCGCCTTAAACACCATATATTTT. It translates to CASSSPGRRRGALNTIYF.

The chain employs TRBV3-1 (or the pseudogene TRBV3-2) and TRBJ2-1; D is ambiguous. Trimming took off 10 bases at V and 5 bases at J, with 12 bases between the two ends. The V gene's germline CDR1 is LGHDT and CDR2 YNNKEL (reference sequence). The CDR3 has 12 amino acids. In DNA, the CDR3 is TGTGCCACCACCGACCCAGACAATGAGCAGTTCTTC. It codes for CATTDPDNEQFF.

The chain recombines TRBV4-1 with TRBJ1-5, with a possible D match to TRBD1 (6 bases). Between the trimmed V and J ends, which lost 4 bases and 6 bases, there was a span of 19 bases. Germline V CDR1 and CDR2: MGHRA, YSYEKL. The CDR3 totals 16 residues. The CDR3 DNA sequence: TGCGCCAGCAGCCCAGAACGATCACAGGGAGGTCAGCCCCAGCATTTT. This translates into CASSPERSQGGQPQHF.

This sequence joins TRBV29-1 and TRBJ1-5; D is uncertain. CDR3 size: 12 residues. Germline CDR1 reads SQVTM; CDR2 reads ANQGSEA. Trimming pared 0 bases from V and 9 bases from J, leaving 9 bases between. The DNA of the CDR3 is TGCAGCGTTGAAGATCCAGGACGGCCCCAGCATTTT. Translation: CSVEDPGRPQHF.

This clone was recorded once. The CDR3 DNA is TGTGCCAGTAGTAAGGAGGGGGCTATCAATCAGCCCCAGCATTTT. This translates into CASSKEGAINQPQHF. V and J are TRBV19 and TRBJ1-5; TRBD1 matches at 7 bases. CDR3 length equals 15 residues. Per the germline V gene, CDR1 is LNHDA and CDR2 is SQIVND (reference sequence). Trimming cost V 4 bases and J 3 bases; bases outside gene matches: 6.

The rearrangement uses TRBV18 and TRBJ2-5; TRBD2 agrees at 9 bases. Germline V lookup: CDR1 KGHSH, CDR2 LQKENI. This CDR3 region has 15 residues. The ends lost 0 bases at V and 5 bases at J; junction bases unmatched: 4. In nucleotides, the CDR3 is TGTGCCAGCTCACCACCTAGCGGGAGCCCCGAGACCCAGTACTTC. Protein sequence: CASSPPSGSPETQYF.